These 2 T cell receptor beta chains originate from one sample sequenced in a study of blood T cell repertoires in COVID-19. The data were produced by immunoSEQ multiplex PCR, yet TCRdb's version contains in-frame clones alone and is incomplete. The sample contains approximately 140,000 clones, 84% of which appear only once. Sequenced input: peripheral blood. These receptors were collected from a human donor in a cohort sampled during active COVID-19.

This chain links TRBV24-1 with TRBJ2-2; 7 bases fit TRBD2. The V segment lost 3 bases and the J segment 4 bases; nucleotides outside the gene matches: 7. Germline V CDR1 and CDR2: KGHDR, SFDVKD. This CDR3 has 16 amino acids. The CDR3 reads CATSDPRLAATGELFF. The CDR3 DNA sequence: TGTGCCACCAGTGATCCCCGGCTAGCGGCCACCGGGGAGCTGTTTTTT.

The V call is TRBV7-2, the J call TRBJ2-2, with 9 nucleotides matching TRBD1. The ends lost 5 bases at V and 5 bases at J; junction bases unmatched: 3. The CDR3 is 14 residues long. Germline V gives CDR1 SGHTA, CDR2 FQGNSA. The CDR3 protein is CASSPGTGTGELFF. The CDR3 bases are TGTGCCAGCAGCCCTGGGACAGGGACCGGGGAGCTGTTTTTT.